This is a list of T cell receptor beta chains from one sample in a study of blood T cell repertoires in COVID-19. Profiling relied on immunoSEQ multiplex PCR, and the TCRdb table lists in-frame clones only, not all of them. Among about 210,000 clones listed, 81% were seen once. Material: PBMCs or T cells enriched from blood (not recorded which). These receptors came from a woman between 45 and 65 years old with acute COVID-19. CDR3s include the opening cysteine and the closing phenylalanine or tryptophan. The D gene is left open where the match is weak. Expanded clones get a size class; other rows say once, few or many, or leave the size out.

TRBV6-5	NA	TRBJ1-6	NA	CASTYTGTYNSPLHF	TGTGCCAGCACCTACACCGGGACATATAATTCACCCCTCCACTTT
TRBV18	NA	TRBJ1-3	NA	CASSPPMAGTRNTIYF	TGTGCCAGCTCACCACCGATGGCAGGGACTCGTAACACCATATATTTT
TRBV5-4	TRBD2	TRBJ2-5	few	CASSLVGSGSETQYF	TGTGCCAGCAGCTTGGTCGGTAGCGGGAGTGAGACCCAGTACTTC
TRBV9	NA	TRBJ1-2	NA	CASSLQAGIGYTF	TGTGCCAGCAGCCTTCAGGCAGGGATCGGCTACACCTTC
TRBV5-1	NA	TRBJ2-3	NA	CASSSTGEDTQYF	TGCGCCAGCAGCAGTACGGGGGAGGATACGCAGTATTTT
TRBV5-1	TRBD1	TRBJ2-5	NA	CASSLGDREETQYF	TGCGCCAGCAGCTTGGGGGACAGAGAAGAGACCCAGTACTTC
TRBV4-1	TRBD1	TRBJ1-2	NA	CASSQEGGTGGIYGYTF	TGCGCCAGCAGCCAAGAAGGGGGGACAGGGGGCATCTATGGCTACACCTTC
TRBV6-4	NA	TRBJ1-4	NA	CASRLSGRSGFFNEKLFF	TGTGCCAGCAGGCTCAGTGGGCGCTCAGGATTCTTTAATGAAAAACTGTTTTTT
TRBV28	TRBD1	TRBJ1-2	NA	CASSTSSGTGDGYTF	TGTGCCAGCAGTACCTCGTCCGGGACAGGGGACGGCTACACCTTC
TRBV2	TRBD2	TRBJ2-1	few	CASIAGVYNEQFF	TGTGCCAGCATAGCGGGAGTATACAATGAGCAGTTCTTC
TRBV2	NA	TRBJ2-5	NA	CASRDNGETQYF	TGTGCCAGCCGGGACAATGGGGAGACCCAGTACTTC
TRBV4-3	TRBD2	TRBJ2-3	NA	CASSQGSPRGWADTQYF	TGCGCCAGCAGCCAAGGCTCCCCGCGGGGGTGGGCAGATACGCAGTATTTT
TRBV30	NA	TRBJ2-2	NA	CAWSGRVNTGELFF	TGTGCCTGGAGTGGGCGGGTGAACACCGGGGAGCTGTTTTTT
TRBV28	TRBD2	TRBJ2-7	NA	CASSGGTSGSREQYF	TGTGCCAGCAGTGGAGGGACTAGCGGGAGTCGCGAGCAGTACTTC
TRBV13	TRBD1	TRBJ1-2	once	CASRLTGVSYGYTF	TGTGCCAGCAGGCTGACAGGGGTTAGCTATGGCTACACCTTC
TRBV7-9	NA	TRBJ2-7	NA	CASSHTRVGYEQYF	TGTGCCAGCAGCCACACACGGGTAGGCTACGAGCAGTACTTC
TRBV5-1	NA	TRBJ2-2	NA	CASSLFAGSNTGELFF	TGCGCCAGCAGCTTGTTTGCGGGGTCGAACACCGGGGAGCTGTTTTTT